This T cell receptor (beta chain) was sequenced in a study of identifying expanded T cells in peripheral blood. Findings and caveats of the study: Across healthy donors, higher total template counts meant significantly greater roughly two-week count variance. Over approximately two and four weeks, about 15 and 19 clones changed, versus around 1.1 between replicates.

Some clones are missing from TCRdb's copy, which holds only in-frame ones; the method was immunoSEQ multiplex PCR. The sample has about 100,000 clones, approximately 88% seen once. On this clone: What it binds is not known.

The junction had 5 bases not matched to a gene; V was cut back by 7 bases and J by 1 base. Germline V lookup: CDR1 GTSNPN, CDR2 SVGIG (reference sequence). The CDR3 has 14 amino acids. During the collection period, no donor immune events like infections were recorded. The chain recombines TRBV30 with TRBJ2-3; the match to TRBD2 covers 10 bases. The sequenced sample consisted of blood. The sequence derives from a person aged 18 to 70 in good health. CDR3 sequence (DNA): TGTGCCTTTTCTAGCGGGGGAGGCACAGATACGCAGTATTTT. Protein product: CAFSSGGGTDTQYF.